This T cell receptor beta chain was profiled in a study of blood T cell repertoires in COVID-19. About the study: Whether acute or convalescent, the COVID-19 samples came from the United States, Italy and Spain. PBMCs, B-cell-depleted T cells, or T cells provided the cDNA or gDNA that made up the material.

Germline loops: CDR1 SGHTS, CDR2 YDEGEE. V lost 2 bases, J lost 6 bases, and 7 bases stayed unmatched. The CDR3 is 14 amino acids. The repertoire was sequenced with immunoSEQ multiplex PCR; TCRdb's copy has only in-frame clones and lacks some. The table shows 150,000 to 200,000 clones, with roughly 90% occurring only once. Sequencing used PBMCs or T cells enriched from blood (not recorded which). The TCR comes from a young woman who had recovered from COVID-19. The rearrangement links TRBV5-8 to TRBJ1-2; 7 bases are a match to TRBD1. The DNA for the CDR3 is TGTGCCAGCAGCTTTGGGAGGACAGGAGATGGCTACACCTTC. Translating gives CASSFGRTGDGYTF.